A selection of T cell receptor beta chains follows, all from one sample in a study of blood T cell repertoires in COVID-19. Repertoires were generated with immunoSEQ multiplex PCR, while TCRdb's copy carries only in-frame clones and drops some. Of just under 90,000 clones in the sample, over 75% were seen once. The sequenced material came from peripheral blood. These receptors were taken from a woman older than 75 with acute or convalescent COVID-19. Both conserved end residues are part of each CDR3. The D gene is left open where the match is weak. Where a row states a size, it is once, few, many or the class of an expanded clone; other rows omit it.

V,J,D,size,CDR3,DNA
TRBV27,TRBJ1-4,TRBD1,.,CASRSGTGYTNEKLFF,TGTGCCAGCAGGAGTGGGACAGGCTATACTAATGAAAAACTGTTTTTT
TRBV7-8,TRBJ1-6,.,.,CASSLAQGLSNSPLHF,TGTGCCAGCAGCTTAGCGCAGGGTCTTAGTAATTCACCCCTCCACTTT
TRBV7-9,TRBJ1-1,.,.,CASSLSLVNTEAFF,TGTGCCAGCAGCTTATCTCTTGTGAACACTGAAGCTTTCTTT
TRBV7-9,TRBJ1-1,TRBD1,once,CASSSGQGLEAFF,TGTGCCAGCAGCTCGGGACAGGGACTAGAAGCTTTCTTT
TRBV4-3,TRBJ2-3,TRBD2,.,CASSQVAGGRTQYF,TGCGCCAGCAGCCAAGTAGCGGGGGGGAGGACGCAGTATTTT
TRBV11-3,TRBJ2-2,TRBD2,.,CASTRVAGAGELFF,TGTGCCAGCACCAGAGTAGCGGGAGCCGGGGAGCTGTTTTTT
TRBV18,TRBJ2-7,TRBD2,.,CASSPLGTSGRAYEQYF,TGTGCCAGCTCCCCCCTGGGGACTAGCGGGAGGGCCTACGAGCAGTACTTC
TRBV25-1,TRBJ1-4,.,.,CASTQNEKLFF,TGTGCCAGCACCCAGAATGAAAAACTGTTTTTT
TRBV4-1,TRBJ1-3,.,.,CASSQVRGGGNTIYF,TGCGCCAGCAGCCAAGTCCGGGGAGGTGGAAACACCATATATTTT
TRBV21-1,TRBJ2-1,.,.,CASSPGGSGRATMYEQFF,TGTGCCAGCAGCCCTGGTGGTAGCGGGAGGGCCACGATGTATGAGCAGTTCTTC
TRBV27,TRBJ2-2,TRBD1,.,CASTDRGDTGELFF,TGTGCCAGCACTGACAGGGGGGACACCGGGGAGCTGTTTTTT
TRBV9,TRBJ2-6,.,once,CASSVGGSGANVLTF,TGTGCCAGCAGCGTCGGGGGCTCTGGGGCCAACGTCCTGACTTTC
TRBV3-1/TRBV3-2,TRBJ2-1,.,.,CASSQAGFPTAYNEQFF,TGTGCCAGCAGCCAAGCAGGGTTCCCCACGGCATACAATGAGCAGTTCTTC
TRBV19,TRBJ1-5,.,.,CATKLGSNQPQHF,TGTGCCACCAAACTCGGGAGCAATCAGCCCCAGCATTTT
TRBV18,TRBJ2-2,TRBD1,.,CASSPPRAGGTNTGELFF,TGTGCCAGCTCACCACCCAGGGCAGGGGGTACGAACACCGGGGAGCTGTTTTTT
TRBV7-9,TRBJ2-1,TRBD2,.,CASSFRLAGEDEQFF,TGTGCCAGCAGCTTCAGACTAGCGGGAGAGGATGAGCAGTTCTTC
TRBV27,TRBJ2-1,TRBD1,.,CASSLARTGGAHNEQFF,TGTGCCAGCAGTTTAGCGAGAACAGGGGGCGCCCACAATGAGCAGTTCTTC
TRBV3-1/TRBV3-2,TRBJ1-6,.,.,CASSQVQGNSPLHF,TGTGCCAGCAGCCAAGTCCAGGGGAATTCACCCCTCCACTTT
TRBV9,TRBJ2-3,.,.,CASSALDFSPDTQYF,TGTGCCAGCAGCGCACTGGACTTCTCCCCAGATACGCAGTATTTT
TRBV6-5,TRBJ2-1,TRBD1,.,CVTGDFYNEQFF,TGTGTGACAGGGGATTTTTACAATGAGCAGTTCTTC
TRBV5-6,TRBJ2-7,.,once,CASSLARYEQYF,TGTGCCAGCAGCTTGGCACGGTACGAGCAGTACTTC
TRBV10-3,TRBJ2-7,.,.,CAISGGLNEQYF,TGTGCCATCAGTGGGGGACTCAACGAGCAGTACTTC
TRBV28,TRBJ1-2,.,few,CASTPGLLTGYTF,TGTGCCAGCACCCCCGGACTCCTGACAGGCTACACCTTC
TRBV3-1/TRBV3-2,TRBJ1-2,TRBD1,.,CASSRGLLGQGAGYTF,TGTGCCAGCAGCCGCGGCCTGCTAGGACAGGGGGCTGGCTACACCTTC